A single sample is the source of the 12 T cell receptor beta chains below, sequenced in a study of blood T cell repertoires in COVID-19. TCRdb's copy holds only in-frame clones and misses some; the assay was immunoSEQ multiplex PCR. The data hold around 110,000 clones, with around 92% observed a single time. The sequencing sample was made of peripheral blood. Every receptor here comes from a man aged 40-49 years with active or convalescent COVID-19.

The gene calls are TRBV5-1 and TRBJ2-7; D is unclear. Germline V CDR1 and CDR2: SGHRS, YFSETQ. The CDR3 runs 13 residues. V was clipped by 0 bases and J by 3 bases, with 7 bases between them. The CDR3 is CASSLALDYEQYF. CDR3 in DNA: TGCGCCAGCAGCTTGGCCCTAGACTACGAGCAGTACTTC.

V and J are TRBV27 and TRBJ1-6, with a tentative D call TRBD1 (5 bases). CDR1 and CDR2 from the germline V gene are MNHEY and SMNVEV (reference sequence). The CDR3 is 14 residues long. V lost 1 base and J lost 7, with 8 bases in between. The CDR3 DNA is TGTGCCAGCAGTTTATGGGGCGGAAATTCACCCCTCCACTTT. Its translation is CASSLWGGNSPLHF.

This chain uses TRBV7-3 with TRBJ2-3; 8 nucleotides agree with TRBD1. The J segment lost 1 base and the V segment lost 1 base, leaving 4 bases of the junction unmatched. In germline, CDR1 is SGHTA, CDR2 FQGTGA. This CDR3 comprises 16 residues. The CDR3 DNA reads TGTGCCAGCAGCTTAAAAGTGACAGGGGGCACAGATACGCAGTATTTT. Translated, it gives CASSLKVTGGTDTQYF. Combining the CDR3 with reference TRBV7-3 and TRBJ2-3 gives the whole variable domain GAGVSQTPSNKVTEKGKYVELRCDPISGHTALYWYRQSLGQGPEFLIYFQGTGAADDSGLPNDRFFAVRPEGSVSTLKIQRTERGDSAVYLCASSLKVTGGTDTQYFGPGTRLTVL.

The gene calls are TRBV6-6 and TRBJ2-5, with D unclear. With 4 bases removed from V and 4 bases from J, the gap between germline ends came to 16 bases. Germline CDR1 MNHNY, CDR2 SVGAGI (reference sequence). This CDR3 has 15 amino acids. CDR3 in amino acids: CASSLEDDGGETQYF. Written as DNA, the CDR3 is TGTGCCAGCAGTTTAGAAGACGACGGCGGAGAGACCCAGTACTTC.

The V call is TRBV5-1, the J call TRBJ2-3; 9 bases map to TRBD2. Per the germline V gene, CDR1 is SGHRS and CDR2 is YFSETQ. Germline trimming cut 0 bases from V and 5 bases from J; bases unmatched to any gene: 10. The CDR3 runs 17 residues. CDR3 DNA sequence: TGCGCCAGCAGCTTGGCCCAGGTAGCGGGAGTGGTAGATACGCAGTATTTT. Protein product: CASSLAQVAGVVDTQYF.

This chain joins TRBV7-2 and TRBJ1-6, with 8 bases matching TRBD1. This CDR3 region has 14 residues. CDR1 and CDR2 (germline): SGHTA, FQGNSA. Losses at the gene ends were 6 bases for V and 7 bases for J; bases not matched to a gene: 5. DNA of the CDR3: TGTGCCAGCAGACCTAGGACAGGGAATTCACCCCTCCACTTT. Its translation is CASRPRTGNSPLHF.

The rearrangement links TRBV12-3 or TRBV12-4 to TRBJ1-2; weak D call: TRBD1 (6 bases). Trimming removed 4 bases from V and 8 bases from J, with 11 bases in between. The CDR3 loop spans 12 amino acids. The CDR3 sequence is CASSSAGEGYTF. The CDR3 DNA reads TGTGCCAGCAGTTCCGCAGGGGAAGGCTACACCTTC.

The chain links TRBV9 to TRBJ2-7; 8 bases match TRBD2. With V trimmed by 4 bases and J by 5 bases, 8 bases remained unmatched. Germline V CDR1 and CDR2: SGDLS, YYNGEE. CDR3 size: 14 residues. The CDR3 sequence is CASSYSGRGDEQYF. CDR3 in DNA: TGTGCCAGCAGCTACAGCGGGAGAGGCGACGAGCAGTACTTC. The full variable domain, completed using reference TRBV9 and TRBJ2-7, is DSGVTQTPKHLITATGQRVTLRCSPRSGDLSVYWYQQSLDQGLQFLIQYYNGEERAKGNILERFSAQQFPDLHSELNLSSLELGDSALYFCASSYSGRGDEQYFGPGTRLTVT.

The chain couples TRBV7-2 to TRBJ2-7, with D possibly TRBD1 on 5 matching bases. Trimming left V 5 bases short and J 7 bases short, with 24 bases between. Germline lookup yields CDR1 SGHTA and CDR2 FQGNSA. The CDR3 has 16 residues. The DNA for the CDR3 is TGTGCCAGCAGCCCCCCAGGGAACGCCCCTTTGGGTGAGCAGTACTTC. It codes for CASSPPGNAPLGEQYF. The full variable domain, completed using reference TRBV7-2 and TRBJ2-7, is GAGVSQSPSNKVTEKGKDVELRCDPISGHTALYWYRQSLGQGLEFLIYFQGNSAPDKSGLPSDRFSAERTGGSVSTLTIQRTQQEDSAVYLCASSPPGNAPLGEQYFGPGTRLTVT.

The CDR3 DNA follows: TGCGCCAGCAGCCAAGATCGGGGATCGACAGGGCGCTATGGCTACACCTTC. This translates into CASSQDRGSTGRYGYTF. The rearrangement links TRBV4-1 to TRBJ1-2, with 7 bases matching TRBD1. Germline V gene lookup returns CDR1 MGHRA and CDR2 YSYEKL. This CDR3 contains 17 residues. The ends lost 0 bases at V and 4 bases at J; junction bases unmatched: 11.

V usage is TRBV27 and J usage is TRBJ1-6, with D possibly being TRBD1 (6 bases). The CDR3 runs 15 residues. In germline, CDR1 is MNHEY, CDR2 SMNVEV (reference sequence). Trimming cost V 0 bases and J 11 bases, with 14 bases left between them. CDR3 bases: TGTGCCAGCAGTTTATCGAACACAGGGATGGCACCCCTCCACTTT. This codes for CASSLSNTGMAPLHF.

V usage is TRBV6-5 and J usage is TRBJ2-5; TRBD1 matches at 9 bases. The germline CDR1 and CDR2 sequences are MNHEY and SVGAGI. This CDR3 is 14 amino acids long. V lost 6 bases and J lost 4; bases outside the gene matches: 6. This CDR3 is CASRLTGGGETQYF. The DNA of the CDR3 is TGTGCCAGCAGACTAACAGGGGGCGGAGAGACCCAGTACTTC.